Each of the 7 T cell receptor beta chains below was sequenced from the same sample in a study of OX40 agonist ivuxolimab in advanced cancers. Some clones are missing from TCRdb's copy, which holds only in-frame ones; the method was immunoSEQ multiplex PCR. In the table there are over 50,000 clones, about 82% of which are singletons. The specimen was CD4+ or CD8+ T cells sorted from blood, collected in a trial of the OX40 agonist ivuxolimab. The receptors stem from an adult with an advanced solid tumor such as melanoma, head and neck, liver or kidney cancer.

CDR3 sequence reads: CASSDAGNIQYF. For the CDR3, the DNA is TGTGCCAGTAGTGACGCGGGGAACATTCAGTACTTC. The rearrangement uses TRBV19 and TRBJ2-4, with D possibly TRBD2 on 6 matching bases. This CDR3 is built from 12 residues. V was pared by 5 bases and J by 7 bases, with 9 bases between. Germline CDR1 and CDR2: LNHDA and SQIVND (reference sequence).

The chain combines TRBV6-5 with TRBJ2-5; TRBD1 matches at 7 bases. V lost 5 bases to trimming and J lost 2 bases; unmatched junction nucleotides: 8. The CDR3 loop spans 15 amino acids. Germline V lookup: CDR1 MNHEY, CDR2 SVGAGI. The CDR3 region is CASSASRDRQETQYF. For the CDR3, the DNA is TGTGCCAGCAGTGCGAGCCGGGACAGACAAGAGACCCAGTACTTC.

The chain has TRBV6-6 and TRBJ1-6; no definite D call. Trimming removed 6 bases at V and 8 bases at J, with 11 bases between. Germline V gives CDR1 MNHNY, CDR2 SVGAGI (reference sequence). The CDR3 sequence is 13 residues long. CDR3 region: CASSLGRYSPLHF. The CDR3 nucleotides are TGTGCCAGCAGCCTCGGCAGGTATTCACCCCTCCACTTT.

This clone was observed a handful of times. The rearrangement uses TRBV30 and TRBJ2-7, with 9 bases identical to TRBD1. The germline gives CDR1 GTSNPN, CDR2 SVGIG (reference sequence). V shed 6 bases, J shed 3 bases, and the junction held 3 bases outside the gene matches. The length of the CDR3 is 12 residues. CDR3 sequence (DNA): TGTGCCTGTGAGACAGGGGGCTACGAGCAGTACTTC. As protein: CACETGGYEQYF.

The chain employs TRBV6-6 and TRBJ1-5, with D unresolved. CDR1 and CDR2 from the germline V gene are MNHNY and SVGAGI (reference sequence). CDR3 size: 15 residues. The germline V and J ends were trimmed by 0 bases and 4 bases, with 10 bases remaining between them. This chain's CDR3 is CASSYSAARNQPQHF. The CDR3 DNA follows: TGTGCCAGCAGTTACTCGGCGGCTCGGAATCAGCCCCAGCATTTT.

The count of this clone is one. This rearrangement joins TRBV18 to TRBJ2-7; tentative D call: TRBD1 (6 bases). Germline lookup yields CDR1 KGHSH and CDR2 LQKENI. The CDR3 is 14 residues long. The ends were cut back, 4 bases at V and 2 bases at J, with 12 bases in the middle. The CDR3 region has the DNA TGTGCCAGCTCACAAAGGGACATTACCTACGAGCAGTACTTC. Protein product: CASSQRDITYEQYF. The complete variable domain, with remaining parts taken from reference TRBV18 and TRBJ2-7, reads NAGVMQNPRHLVRRRGQEARLRCSPMKGHSHVYWYRQLPEEGLKFMVYLQKENIIDESGMPKERFSAEFPKEGPSILRIQQVVRGDSAAYFCASSQRDITYEQYFGPGTRLTVT.

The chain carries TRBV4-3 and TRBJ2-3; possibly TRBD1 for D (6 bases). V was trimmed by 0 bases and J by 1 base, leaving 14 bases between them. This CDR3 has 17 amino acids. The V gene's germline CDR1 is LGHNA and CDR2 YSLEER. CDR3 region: CASSQERMGAGTDTQYF. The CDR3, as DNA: TGCGCCAGCAGCCAAGAAAGGATGGGGGCGGGCACAGATACGCAGTATTTT.